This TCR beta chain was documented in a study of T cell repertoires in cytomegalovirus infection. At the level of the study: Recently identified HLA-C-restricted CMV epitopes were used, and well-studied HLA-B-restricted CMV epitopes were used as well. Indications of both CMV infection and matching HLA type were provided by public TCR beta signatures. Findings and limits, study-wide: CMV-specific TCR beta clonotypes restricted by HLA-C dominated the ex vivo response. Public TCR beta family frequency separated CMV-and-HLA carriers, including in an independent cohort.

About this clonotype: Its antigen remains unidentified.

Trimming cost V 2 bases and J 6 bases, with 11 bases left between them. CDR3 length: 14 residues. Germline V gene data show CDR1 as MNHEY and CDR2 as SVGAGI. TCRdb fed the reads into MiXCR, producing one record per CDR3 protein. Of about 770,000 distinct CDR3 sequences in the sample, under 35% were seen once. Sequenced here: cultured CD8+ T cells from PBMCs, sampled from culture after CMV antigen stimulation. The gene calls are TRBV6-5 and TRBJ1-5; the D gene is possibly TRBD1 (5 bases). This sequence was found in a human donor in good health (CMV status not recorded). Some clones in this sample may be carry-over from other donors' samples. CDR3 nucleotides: TGTGCCAGCAGTTACGGTTGGGGGACTCAGCCCCAGCATTTT. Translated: CASSYGWGTQPQHF.